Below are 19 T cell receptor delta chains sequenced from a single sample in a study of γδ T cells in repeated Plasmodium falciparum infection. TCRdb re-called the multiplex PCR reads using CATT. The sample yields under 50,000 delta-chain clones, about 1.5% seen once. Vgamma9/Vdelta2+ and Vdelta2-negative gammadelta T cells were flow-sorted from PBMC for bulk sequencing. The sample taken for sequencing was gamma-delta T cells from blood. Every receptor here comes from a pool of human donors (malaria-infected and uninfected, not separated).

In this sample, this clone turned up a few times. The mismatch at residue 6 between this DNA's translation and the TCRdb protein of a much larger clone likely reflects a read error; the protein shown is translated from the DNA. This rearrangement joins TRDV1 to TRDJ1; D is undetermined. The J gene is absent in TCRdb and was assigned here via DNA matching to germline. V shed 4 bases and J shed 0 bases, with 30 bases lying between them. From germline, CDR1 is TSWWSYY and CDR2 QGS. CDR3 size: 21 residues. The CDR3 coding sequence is TGTGCTCTTGGGGCGCAGGGCAATTTCCCGATGTACCGAGGGAACACCGATAAACTCATCTTT. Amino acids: CALGAQGNFPMYRGNTDKLIF.

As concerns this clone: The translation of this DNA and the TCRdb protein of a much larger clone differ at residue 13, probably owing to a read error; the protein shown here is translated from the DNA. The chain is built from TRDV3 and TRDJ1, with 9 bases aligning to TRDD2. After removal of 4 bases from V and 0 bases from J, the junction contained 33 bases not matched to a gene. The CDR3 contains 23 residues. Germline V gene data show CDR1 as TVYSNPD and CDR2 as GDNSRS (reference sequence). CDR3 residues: CASTEGLPTRWGKRFQNTDKLIF. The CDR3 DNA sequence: TGTGCCTCTACTGAAGGCCTTCCTACACGGTGGGGGAAACGCTTTCAGAACACCGATAAACTCATCTTT. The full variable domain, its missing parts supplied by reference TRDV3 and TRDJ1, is CDKVTQSSPDQTVASGSEVVLLCTYDTVYSNPDLFWYRIRPDYSFQFVFYGDNSRSEGADFTQGRFSVKHILTQKAFHLVISPVRTEDSATYYCASTEGLPTRWGKRFQNTDKLIFGKGTRVTVEP.

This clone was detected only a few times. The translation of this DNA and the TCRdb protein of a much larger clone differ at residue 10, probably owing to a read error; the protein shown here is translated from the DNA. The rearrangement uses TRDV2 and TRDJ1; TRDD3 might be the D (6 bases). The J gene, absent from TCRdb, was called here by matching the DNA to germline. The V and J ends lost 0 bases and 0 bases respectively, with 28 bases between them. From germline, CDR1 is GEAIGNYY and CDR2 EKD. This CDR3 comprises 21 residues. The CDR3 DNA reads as TGTGCCTGTGACACCGGCTTCTTTACTAGGGGATTCGCTGAGGACACCGATAAACTCATCTTT. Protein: CACDTGFFTRGFAEDTDKLIF.

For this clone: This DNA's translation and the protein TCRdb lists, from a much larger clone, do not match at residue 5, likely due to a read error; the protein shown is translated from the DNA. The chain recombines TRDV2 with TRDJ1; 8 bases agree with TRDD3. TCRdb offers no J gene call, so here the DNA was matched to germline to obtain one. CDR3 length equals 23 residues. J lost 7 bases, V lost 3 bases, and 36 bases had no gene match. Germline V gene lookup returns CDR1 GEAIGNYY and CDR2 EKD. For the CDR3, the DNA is TGTGCCTGTGACGCCGCCGGTCGGGCCAGGGTCTGGGGGACTCGACCCCTATCGCCTAAACTCATCTTT. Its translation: CACDAAGRARVWGTRPLSPKLIF.

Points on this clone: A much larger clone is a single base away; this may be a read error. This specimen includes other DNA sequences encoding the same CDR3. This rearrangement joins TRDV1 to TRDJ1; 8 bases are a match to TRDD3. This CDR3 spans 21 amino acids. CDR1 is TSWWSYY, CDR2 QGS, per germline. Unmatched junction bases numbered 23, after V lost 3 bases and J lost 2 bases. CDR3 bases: TGTGCTCTTGGGGACCCCCTTCCAACATTACTGGGGGTTTTACTTACCGATAAACTCATCTTT. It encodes CALGDPLPTLLGVLLTDKLIF.

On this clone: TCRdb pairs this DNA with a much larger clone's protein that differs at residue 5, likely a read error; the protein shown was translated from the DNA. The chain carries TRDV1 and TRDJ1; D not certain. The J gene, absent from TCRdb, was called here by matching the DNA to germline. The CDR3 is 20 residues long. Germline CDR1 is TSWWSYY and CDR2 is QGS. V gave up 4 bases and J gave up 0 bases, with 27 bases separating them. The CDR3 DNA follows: TGTGCTCTTGGGGGGGTCGGGAGACGGACCCCGGGAAGGTACACCGATAAACTCATCTTT. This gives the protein CALGGVGRRTPGRYTDKLIF.

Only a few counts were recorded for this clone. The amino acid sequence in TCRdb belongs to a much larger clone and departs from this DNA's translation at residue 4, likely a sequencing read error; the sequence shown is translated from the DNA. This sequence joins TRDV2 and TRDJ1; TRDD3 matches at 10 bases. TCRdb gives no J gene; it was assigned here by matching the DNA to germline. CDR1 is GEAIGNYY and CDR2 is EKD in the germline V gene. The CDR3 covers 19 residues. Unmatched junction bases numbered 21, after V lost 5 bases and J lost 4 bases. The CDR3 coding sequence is TGTGCCTGTGGCGCCATCCTACGTCCCGGGGGGATACGCGGCGATAAACTCATCTTT. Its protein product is CACGAILRPGGIRGDKLIF.

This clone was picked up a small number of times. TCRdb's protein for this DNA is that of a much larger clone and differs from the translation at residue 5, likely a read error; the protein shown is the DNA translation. The CDR3 here is CALGGGKWYTDKLIF. The CDR3 DNA reads as TGTGCTCTTGGGGGAGGAAAGTGGTACACCGATAAACTCATCTTT. V is TRDV1 and J is TRDJ1; D unresolved. TCRdb leaves out the J gene; it was filled in here by matching the DNA to germline. Germline CDR1 TSWWSYY, CDR2 QGS. V lost 4 bases to trimming and J lost 0 bases, with 12 bases between them. CDR3 length: 15 residues.

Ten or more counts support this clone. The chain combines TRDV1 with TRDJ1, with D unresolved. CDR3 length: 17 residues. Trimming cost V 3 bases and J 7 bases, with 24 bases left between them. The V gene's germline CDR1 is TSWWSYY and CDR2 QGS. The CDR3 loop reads CALGDRTLRRGRLKLIF. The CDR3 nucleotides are TGTGCTCTTGGGGACCGAACTCTGCGTCGGGGCCGACTTAAACTCATCTTT.

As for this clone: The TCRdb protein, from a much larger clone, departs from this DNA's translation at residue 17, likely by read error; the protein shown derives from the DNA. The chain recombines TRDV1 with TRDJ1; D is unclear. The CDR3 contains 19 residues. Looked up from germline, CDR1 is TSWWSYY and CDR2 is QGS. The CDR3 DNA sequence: TGTGCTCTTGGGGAATTGAGTCTCCTCCCACTAACATACACCGATAAACGCATCTTT. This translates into CALGELSLLPLTYTDKRIF.

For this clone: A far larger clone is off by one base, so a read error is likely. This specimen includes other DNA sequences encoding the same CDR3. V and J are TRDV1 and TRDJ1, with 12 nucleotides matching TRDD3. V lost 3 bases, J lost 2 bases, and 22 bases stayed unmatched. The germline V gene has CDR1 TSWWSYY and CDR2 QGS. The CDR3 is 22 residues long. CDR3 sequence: CALGESFSSSLLGDTGTDKLIF. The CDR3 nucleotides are TGTGCTCTTGGGGAGTCCTTCTCTTCCTCGCTACTGGGGGATACTGGGACCGATAAACTCATCTTT.

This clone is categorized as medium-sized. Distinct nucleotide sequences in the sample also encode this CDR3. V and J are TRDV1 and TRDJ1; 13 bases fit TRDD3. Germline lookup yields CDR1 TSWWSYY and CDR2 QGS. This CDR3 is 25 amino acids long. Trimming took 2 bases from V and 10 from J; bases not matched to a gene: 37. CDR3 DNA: TGTGCTCTTGGGGAAATTTCGGCTCCCTCTCGGGCCCCGTACTGGGGGATACGGGTTACAATAGGACTCATCTTT. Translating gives CALGEISAPSRAPYWGIRVTIGLIF.

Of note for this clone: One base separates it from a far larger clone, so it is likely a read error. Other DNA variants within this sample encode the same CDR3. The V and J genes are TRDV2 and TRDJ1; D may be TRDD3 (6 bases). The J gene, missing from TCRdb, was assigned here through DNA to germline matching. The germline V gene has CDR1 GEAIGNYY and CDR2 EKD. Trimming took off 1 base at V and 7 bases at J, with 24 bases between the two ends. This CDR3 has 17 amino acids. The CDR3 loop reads CACDTRVDTGCECKLIF. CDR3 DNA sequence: TGTGCCTGTGACACTCGTGTTGATACTGGGTGCGAGTGTAAACTCATCTTT.

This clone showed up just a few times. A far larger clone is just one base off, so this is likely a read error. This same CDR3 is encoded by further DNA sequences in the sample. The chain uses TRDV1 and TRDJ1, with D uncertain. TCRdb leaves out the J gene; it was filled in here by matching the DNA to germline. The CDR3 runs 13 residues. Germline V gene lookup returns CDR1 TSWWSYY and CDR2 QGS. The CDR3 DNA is TGCGCTCTTGGAATAAACCTGGTTACTAAACTCATCTTT. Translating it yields CALGINLVTKLIF.

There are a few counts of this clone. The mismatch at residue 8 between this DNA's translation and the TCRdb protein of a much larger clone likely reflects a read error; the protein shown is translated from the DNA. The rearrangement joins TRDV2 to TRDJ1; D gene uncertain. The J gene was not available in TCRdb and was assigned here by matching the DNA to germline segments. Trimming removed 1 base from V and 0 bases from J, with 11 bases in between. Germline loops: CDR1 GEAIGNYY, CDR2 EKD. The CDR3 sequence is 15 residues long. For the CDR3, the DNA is TGTGCCTGTGACACGAAAGGGGTAAACACCGATAAACTCATCTTT. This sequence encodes CACDTKGVNTDKLIF.

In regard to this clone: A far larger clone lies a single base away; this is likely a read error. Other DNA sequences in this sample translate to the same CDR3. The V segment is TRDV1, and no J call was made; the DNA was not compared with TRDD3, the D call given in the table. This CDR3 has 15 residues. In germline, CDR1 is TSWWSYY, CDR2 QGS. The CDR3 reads CALGKLRGSRDKLIF. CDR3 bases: TGTGCTCTTGGGAAACTGAGGGGTTCGCGGGATAAGCTCATCTTT.

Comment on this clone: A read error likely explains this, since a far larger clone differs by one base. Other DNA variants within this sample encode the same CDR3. The CDR3 is CALGELVPSYKLASTGGYALTLIF. DNA for the CDR3: TGTGCTCTTGGGGAACTAGTCCCTAGCTATAAGCTAGCATCGACTGGGGGGTACGCTTTAACACTCATCTTT. The genes are TRDV1 and TRDJ1; the match to TRDD3 covers 8 bases. The J gene is absent in TCRdb and was assigned here via DNA matching to germline. Trimming at V came to 0 bases and at J to 10 bases, leaving 37 bases not matched to a gene. Germline loops: CDR1 TSWWSYY, CDR2 QGS. This CDR3 comprises 24 residues.

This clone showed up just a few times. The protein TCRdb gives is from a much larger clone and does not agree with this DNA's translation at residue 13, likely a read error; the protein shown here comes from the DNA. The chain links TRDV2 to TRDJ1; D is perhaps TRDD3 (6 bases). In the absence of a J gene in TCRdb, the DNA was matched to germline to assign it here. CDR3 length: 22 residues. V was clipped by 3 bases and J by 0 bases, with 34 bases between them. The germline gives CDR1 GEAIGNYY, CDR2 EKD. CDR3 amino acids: CACDPPLKISTGRYGDTDKLIF. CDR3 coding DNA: TGTGCCTGTGACCCCCCCCTAAAAATCTCAACTGGGAGATACGGGGACACCGATAAACTCATCTTT.

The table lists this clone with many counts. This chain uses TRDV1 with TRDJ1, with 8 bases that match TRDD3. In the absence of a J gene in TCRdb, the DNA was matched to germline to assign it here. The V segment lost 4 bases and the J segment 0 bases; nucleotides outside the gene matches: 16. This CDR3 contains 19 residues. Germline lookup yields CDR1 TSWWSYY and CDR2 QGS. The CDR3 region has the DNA TGTGCTCTTGGGGGGACCAGGCTCCAGTTACTGGGGGACACCGATAAACTCATCTTT. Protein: CALGGTRLQLLGDTDKLIF.